The clone carrying this TCR beta chain has only a few counts. Antigen unknown. The PCR contained 60 Vbeta and 13 Jbeta primers. Libraries were prepared by immunoSEQ multiplex PCR; TCRdb keeps only in-frame clonotypes and omits some of them. The sample includes about 78,000 clones, 84% seen only once; the top ten take roughly 2.4%. The source of the sample is a study of cytomegalovirus exposure and HLA in healthy donors. Points from the study as a whole: Rarity marked most TCR sequences, yet some public TCRs occurred in many donors.

The sample comprised PBMCs. The receptor's source is a woman aged 45 to 65 in good health and CMV-seronegative.

CDR3 amino acids: CAWSVQSSGWTQYF. CDR3 nucleotides: TGTGCCTGGAGTGTACAATCTAGCGGATGGACCCAGTACTTC. This chain uses TRBV30 with TRBJ2-5; 7 bases line up with TRBD2. CDR3 length equals 14 residues. The trim removed 0 bases at V and 7 bases at J, leaving 8 bases unmatched. CDR1 and CDR2 from the germline V gene are GTSNPN and SVGIG (reference sequence).